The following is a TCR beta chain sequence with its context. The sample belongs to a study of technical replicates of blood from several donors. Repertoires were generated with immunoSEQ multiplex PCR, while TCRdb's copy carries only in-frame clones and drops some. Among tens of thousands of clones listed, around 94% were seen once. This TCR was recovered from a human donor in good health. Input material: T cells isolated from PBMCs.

The CDR3 here is CASSRQAQIYGYTF. The CDR3 region has the DNA TGTGCCAGTAGTCGACAGGCCCAAATCTATGGCTACACCTTC. The V gene is TRBV19, the J gene TRBJ1-2; tentatively, D is TRBD1 (6 bases). CDR1 and CDR2 from the germline V gene are LNHDA and SQIVND (reference sequence). The V and J ends lost 5 bases and 4 bases respectively, with 14 bases between them. The CDR3 runs 14 residues.